The T cell receptor beta chain described here comes from a study of control samples from healthy donors and cancer patients. The data were produced by immunoSEQ multiplex PCR, yet TCRdb's version contains in-frame clones alone and is incomplete. The top ten hold more than 6% of the sample, which has roughly 400,000 clones, 80% to 95% seen once. Germline-derived CDR1 and CDR2 are KGHDR and SFDVKD. The CDR3 contains 13 residues. The V and J ends lost 1 base and 9 bases respectively, with 9 bases between them. The sequence was obtained from a man aged 35 to 55 with head and neck cancer. The rearrangement joins TRBV24-1 to TRBJ1-5; a possible D gene is TRBD1 (5 bases). Sequenced material: PBMCs. In nucleotides, the CDR3 is TGTGCCACCAGTGATTTTCGCGGGGGGCCCCAGCATTTT. Amino acid sequence: CATSDFRGGPQHF.